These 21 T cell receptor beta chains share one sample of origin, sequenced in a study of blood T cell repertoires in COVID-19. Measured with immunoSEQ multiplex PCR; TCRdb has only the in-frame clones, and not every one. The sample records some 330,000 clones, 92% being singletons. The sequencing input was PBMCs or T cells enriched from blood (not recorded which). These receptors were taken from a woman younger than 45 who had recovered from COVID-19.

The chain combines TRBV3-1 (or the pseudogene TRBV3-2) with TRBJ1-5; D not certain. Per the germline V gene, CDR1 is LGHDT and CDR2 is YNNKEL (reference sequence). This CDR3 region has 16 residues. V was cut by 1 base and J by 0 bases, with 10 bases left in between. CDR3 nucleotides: TGTGCCAGCAGCCAAGGAGTAGTTGGTAGCAATCAGCCCCAGCATTTT. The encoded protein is CASSQGVVGSNQPQHF.

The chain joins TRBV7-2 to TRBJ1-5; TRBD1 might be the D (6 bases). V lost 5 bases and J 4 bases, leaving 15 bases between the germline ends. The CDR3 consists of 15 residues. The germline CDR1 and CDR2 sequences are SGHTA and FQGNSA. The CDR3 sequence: CASSASGGTNQPQHF. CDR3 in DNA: TGTGCCAGCAGCGCCTCGGGAGGGACAAATCAGCCCCAGCATTTT.

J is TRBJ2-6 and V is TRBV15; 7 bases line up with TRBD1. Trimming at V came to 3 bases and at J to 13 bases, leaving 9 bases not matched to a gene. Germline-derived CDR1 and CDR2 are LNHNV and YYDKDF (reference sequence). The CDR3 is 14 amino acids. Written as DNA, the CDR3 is TGTGCCACCAGCAGCCCGACAGGGAAGGAAGTCCTGACTTTC. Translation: CATSSPTGKEVLTF.

The CDR3 DNA reads TGTGCCAGCAGCCAAGGTTCAGGGATAGAAAAACTGTTTTTT. Translated, it gives CASSQGSGIEKLFF. The gene calls are TRBV3-1 (or the pseudogene TRBV3-2) and TRBJ1-4, with a possible D match to TRBD1 (5 bases). V lost 1 base, J lost 8 bases, and 11 bases lay in between. The CDR3 runs 14 residues. Germline loops: CDR1 LGHDT, CDR2 YNNKEL (reference sequence).

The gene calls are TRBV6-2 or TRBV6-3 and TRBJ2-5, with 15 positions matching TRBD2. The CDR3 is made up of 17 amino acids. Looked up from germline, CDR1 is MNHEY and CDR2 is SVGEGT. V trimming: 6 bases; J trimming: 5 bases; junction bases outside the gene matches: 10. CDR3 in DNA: TGTGCCAGCAGCCAGGGACTAGCGGGAGGTAGAGGCGAGACCCAGTACTTC. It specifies CASSQGLAGGRGETQYF.

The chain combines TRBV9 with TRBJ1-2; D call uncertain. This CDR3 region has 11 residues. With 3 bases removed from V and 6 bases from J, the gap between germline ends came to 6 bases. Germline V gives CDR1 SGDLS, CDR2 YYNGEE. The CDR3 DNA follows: TGTGCCAGCAGCGGGCCCAATGGCTACACCTTC. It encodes CASSGPNGYTF.

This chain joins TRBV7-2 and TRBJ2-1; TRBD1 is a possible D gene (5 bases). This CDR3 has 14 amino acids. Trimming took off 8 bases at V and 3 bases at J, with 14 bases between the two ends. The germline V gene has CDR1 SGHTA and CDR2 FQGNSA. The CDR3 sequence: CASLMGPYYNEQFF. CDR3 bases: TGTGCCAGCCTCATGGGGCCTTACTACAATGAGCAGTTCTTC.

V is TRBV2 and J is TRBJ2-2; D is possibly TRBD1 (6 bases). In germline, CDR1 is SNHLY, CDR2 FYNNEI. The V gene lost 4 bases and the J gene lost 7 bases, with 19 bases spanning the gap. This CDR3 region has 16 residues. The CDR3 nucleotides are TGTGCCAGCAGTGTCCCCGCCGGGACACTTGACGGGGAGCTGTTTTTT. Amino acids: CASSVPAGTLDGELFF.

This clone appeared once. The CDR3 protein is CASSLDGRASNEQFF. The CDR3 bases are TGCGCCAGCAGCTTGGACGGGAGGGCCTCGAATGAGCAGTTCTTC. J is TRBJ2-1 and V is TRBV5-1; TRBD2 matches 8 bases. The CDR3 extends over 15 amino acids. Germline CDR1 and CDR2: SGHRS and YFSETQ. Germline trimming cut 0 bases from V and 7 bases from J; bases unmatched to any gene: 6.

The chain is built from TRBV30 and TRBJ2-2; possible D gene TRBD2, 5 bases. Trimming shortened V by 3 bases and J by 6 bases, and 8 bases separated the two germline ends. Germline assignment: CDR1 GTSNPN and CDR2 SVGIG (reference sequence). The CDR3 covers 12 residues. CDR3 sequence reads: CAWSNGAGELFF. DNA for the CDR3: TGTGCCTGGAGCAACGGGGCCGGGGAGCTGTTTTTT.

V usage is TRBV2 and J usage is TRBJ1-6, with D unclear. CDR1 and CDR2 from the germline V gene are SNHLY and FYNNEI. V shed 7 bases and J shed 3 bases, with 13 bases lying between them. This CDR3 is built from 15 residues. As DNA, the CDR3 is TGTGCCAGCAATAGGCTCGGGTTCTATAATTCACCCCTCCACTTT. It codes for CASNRLGFYNSPLHF.

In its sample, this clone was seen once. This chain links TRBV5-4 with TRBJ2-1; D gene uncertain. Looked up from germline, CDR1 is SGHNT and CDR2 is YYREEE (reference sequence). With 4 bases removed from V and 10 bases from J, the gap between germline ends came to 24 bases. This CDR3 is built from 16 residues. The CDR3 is CASSKVGLAPNREQFF. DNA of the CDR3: TGTGCCAGCAGCAAGGTAGGATTAGCCCCTAATAGAGAGCAGTTCTTC.

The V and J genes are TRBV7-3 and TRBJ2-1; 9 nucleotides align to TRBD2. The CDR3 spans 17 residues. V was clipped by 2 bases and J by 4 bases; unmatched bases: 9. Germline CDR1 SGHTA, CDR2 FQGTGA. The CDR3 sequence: CASSLLGAGGFYNEQFF. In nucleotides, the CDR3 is TGTGCCAGCAGCTTATTGGGAGCGGGGGGCTTTTACAATGAGCAGTTCTTC.

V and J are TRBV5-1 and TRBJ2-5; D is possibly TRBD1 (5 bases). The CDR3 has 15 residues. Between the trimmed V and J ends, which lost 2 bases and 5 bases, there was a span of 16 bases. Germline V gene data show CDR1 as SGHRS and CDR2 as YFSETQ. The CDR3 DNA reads TGCGCCAGCAGCTTCGGTTCAGGGCCGAGGGAGACCCAGTACTTC. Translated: CASSFGSGPRETQYF.

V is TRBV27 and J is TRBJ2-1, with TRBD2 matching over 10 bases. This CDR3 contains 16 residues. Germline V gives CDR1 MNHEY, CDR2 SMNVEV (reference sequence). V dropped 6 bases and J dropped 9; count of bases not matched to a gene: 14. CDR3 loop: CASRLLYLAGASEQFF. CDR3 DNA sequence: TGTGCCAGCAGATTACTCTACCTAGCGGGAGCTTCTGAGCAGTTCTTC.

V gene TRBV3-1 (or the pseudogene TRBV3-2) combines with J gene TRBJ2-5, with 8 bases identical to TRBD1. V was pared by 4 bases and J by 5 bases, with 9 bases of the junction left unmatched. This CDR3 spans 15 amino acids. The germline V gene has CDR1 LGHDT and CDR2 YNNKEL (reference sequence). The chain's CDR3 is CASSPNAGGAETQYF. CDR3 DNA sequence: TGTGCCAGCAGCCCGAACGCAGGGGGCGCGGAGACCCAGTACTTC.

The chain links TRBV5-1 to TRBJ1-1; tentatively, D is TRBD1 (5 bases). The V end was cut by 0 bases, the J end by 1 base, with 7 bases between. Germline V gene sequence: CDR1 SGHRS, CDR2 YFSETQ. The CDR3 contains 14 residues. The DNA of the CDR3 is TGCGCCAGCAGCTTGGCGACAGCGAACACTGAAGCTTTCTTT. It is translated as CASSLATANTEAFF.

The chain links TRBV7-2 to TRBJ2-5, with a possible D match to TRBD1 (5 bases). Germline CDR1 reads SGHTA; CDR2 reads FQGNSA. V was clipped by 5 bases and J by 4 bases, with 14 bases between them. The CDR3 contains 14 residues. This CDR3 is CASSPQGLAETQYF. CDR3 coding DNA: TGTGCCAGCAGCCCCCAGGGATTAGCAGAGACCCAGTACTTC.

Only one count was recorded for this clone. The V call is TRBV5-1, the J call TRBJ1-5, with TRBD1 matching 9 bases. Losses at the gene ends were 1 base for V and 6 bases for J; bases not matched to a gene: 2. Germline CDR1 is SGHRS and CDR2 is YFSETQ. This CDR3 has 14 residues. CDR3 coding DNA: TGCGCCAGCAGCTTGACAGGGGGCAGTCAGCCCCAGCATTTT. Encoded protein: CASSLTGGSQPQHF.

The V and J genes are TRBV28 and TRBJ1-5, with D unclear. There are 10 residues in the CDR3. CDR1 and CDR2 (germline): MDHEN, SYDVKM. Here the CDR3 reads CASGNQPQHF. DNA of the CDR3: TGTGCGTCTGGCAATCAGCCCCAGCATTTT.

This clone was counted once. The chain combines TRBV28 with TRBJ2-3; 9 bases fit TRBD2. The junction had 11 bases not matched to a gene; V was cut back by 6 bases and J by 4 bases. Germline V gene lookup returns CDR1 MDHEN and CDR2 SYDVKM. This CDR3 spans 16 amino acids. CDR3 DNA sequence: TGTGCCAGCAGACCCCCCGGGGCGGGAGGGGCAGATACGCAGTATTTT. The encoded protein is CASRPPGAGGADTQYF.